The clone carrying this T cell receptor beta chain was seen many times. Its antigen remains unknown. RNA was extracted from whole blood without cell sorting, alongside germline DNA. Per the germline V gene, CDR1 is ENHRY and CDR2 is SYGVKD. Trimming pared 6 bases from V and 4 bases from J, leaving 12 bases between. The CDR3 spans 14 residues. With around 520 ng total RNA as template and a constant-region primer, TCR beta cDNA was made. A slightly modified ARM-PCR protocol with three nested multiplex PCR rounds produced these TCR beta libraries. With TRBV1-TRBV30 forward primers and a C-beta reverse primer, the first two PCR rounds were run for about 10 cycles each. TCRdb processed the multiplex PCR reads anew with MiXCR; each CDR3 protein has one entry. Among about 320,000 distinct CDR3 sequences listed, roughly 60% were seen once. The data are from a study of tumor-infiltrating lymphocytes in primary liver carcinoma. Broader study findings: Samples, which were bulk and unsorted, did not allow CD4+ and CD8+ repertoires to be compared.

This chain joins TRBV10-3 and TRBJ2-2, with D uncertain. The sequence was collected from a man in his forties or fifties with primary liver carcinoma and hepatitis B virus infection. Specimen: peripheral blood. In nucleotides, the CDR3 is TGTGCCATCAGGGCCGAACCCGGCACCGGGGAGCTGTTTTTT. It specifies CAIRAEPGTGELFF.